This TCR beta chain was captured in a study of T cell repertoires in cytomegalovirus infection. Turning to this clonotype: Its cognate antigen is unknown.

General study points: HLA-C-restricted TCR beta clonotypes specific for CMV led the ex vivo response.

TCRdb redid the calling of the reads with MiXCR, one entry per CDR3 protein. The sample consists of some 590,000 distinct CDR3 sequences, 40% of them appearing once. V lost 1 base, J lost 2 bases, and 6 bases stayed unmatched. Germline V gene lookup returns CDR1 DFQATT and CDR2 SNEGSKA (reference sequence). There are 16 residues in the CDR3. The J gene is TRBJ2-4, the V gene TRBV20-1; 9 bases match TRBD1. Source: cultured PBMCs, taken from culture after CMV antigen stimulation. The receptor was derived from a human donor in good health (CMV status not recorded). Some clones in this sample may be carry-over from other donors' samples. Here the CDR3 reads CSARAGQGLTKNIQYF. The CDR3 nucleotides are TGCAGTGCTAGAGCGGGACAGGGTCTTACCAAAAACATTCAGTACTTC.